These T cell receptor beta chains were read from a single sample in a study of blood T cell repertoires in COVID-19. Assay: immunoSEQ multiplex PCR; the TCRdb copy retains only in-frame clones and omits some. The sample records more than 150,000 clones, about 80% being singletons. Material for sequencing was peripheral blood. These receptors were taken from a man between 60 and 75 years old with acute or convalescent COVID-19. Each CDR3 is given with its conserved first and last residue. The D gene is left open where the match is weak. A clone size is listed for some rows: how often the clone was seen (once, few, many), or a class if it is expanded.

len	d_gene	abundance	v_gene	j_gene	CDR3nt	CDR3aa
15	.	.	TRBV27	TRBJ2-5	TGTGCCAGCAGTTCATGGGGCACCGCCCAAGAGACCCAGTACTTC	CASSSWGTAQETQYF
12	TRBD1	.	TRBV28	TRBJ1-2	TGTGCCAGCAGTGGGACAGGGAGGCGCTACACCTTC	CASSGTGRRYTF
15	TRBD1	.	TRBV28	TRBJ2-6	TGTGCCAGCAGTTTAGGACAGGCCGGGGCCAACGTCCTGACTTTC	CASSLGQAGANVLTF
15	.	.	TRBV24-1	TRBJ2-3	TGTGCCACCAGTGATCCAGGGACTAGCACAGATACGCAGTATTTT	CATSDPGTSTDTQYF
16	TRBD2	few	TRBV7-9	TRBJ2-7	TGTGCCAGCAGTCCTTACGCCTCTAGCGGCTCCTACGAGCAGTACTTC	CASSPYASSGSYEQYF
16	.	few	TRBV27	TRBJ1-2	TGTGCCAGCAGTCAAAGGGCGCAGGGGTCGGGCTATGGCTACACCTTC	CASSQRAQGSGYGYTF
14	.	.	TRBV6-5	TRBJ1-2	TGTGCCAGCAAGGGGGGGATCGCTAACTATGGCTACACCTTC	CASKGGIANYGYTF
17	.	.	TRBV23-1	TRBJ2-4	TGCGCCAGCAGTCAATCGCGAGGGACTCTAGCCAAAAACATTCAGTACTTC	CASSQSRGTLAKNIQYF
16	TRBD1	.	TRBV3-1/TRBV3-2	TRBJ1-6	TGTGCCAGCAGCCCGCTAAGCCCAGGGGGCAGCTCACCCCTCCACTTT	CASSPLSPGGSSPLHF
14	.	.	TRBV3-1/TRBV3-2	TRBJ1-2	TGTGCCAGCAGCCCCCGGGGGGAGGCCTATGGCTACACCTTC	CASSPRGEAYGYTF
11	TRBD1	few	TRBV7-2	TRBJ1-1	TGTGCCAGCAGCACCGACAGGGCAGCTTTCTTT	CASSTDRAAFF
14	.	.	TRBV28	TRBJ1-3	TGTGCCAGCACCCTAACAGGGCCTGGAAACACCATATATTTT	CASTLTGPGNTIYF
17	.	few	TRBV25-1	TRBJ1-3	TGTGCCAGCAGTGACTCCCAGGGAGGCTGGCTGGGGAACACCATATATTTT	CASSDSQGGWLGNTIYF
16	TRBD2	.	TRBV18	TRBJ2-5	TGTGCCAGCTCACCAGCCGGGACTAGAGGCGAAGAGACCCAGTACTTC	CASSPAGTRGEETQYF
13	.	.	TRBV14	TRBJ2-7	TGTGCCAGCAGCCAAGTCGGTCAGGGCCTCCAGTACTTC	CASSQVGQGLQYF
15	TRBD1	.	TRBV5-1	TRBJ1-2	TGCGCCAGCAGCATCCAACCGGGACAGGGATATGGCTACACCTTC	CASSIQPGQGYGYTF
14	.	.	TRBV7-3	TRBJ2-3	TGTGCCAGCAGCTTCGGTAGCTCGCCGGATACGCAGTATTTT	CASSFGSSPDTQYF
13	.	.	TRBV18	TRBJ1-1	TGTGCCACCAGATGGCGGGAAGGTGCTGAAGCTTTCTTT	CATRWREGAEAFF
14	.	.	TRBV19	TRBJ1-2	TGTGCCAGTACCACACAGGCTTCAGGCTATGGCTACACCTTC	CASTTQASGYGYTF
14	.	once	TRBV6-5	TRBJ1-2	TGTGCCAGCAGTTACTCGATATGGAGCTATGGCTACACCTTC	CASSYSIWSYGYTF
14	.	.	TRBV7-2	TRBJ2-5	TGTGCCAGCAGCTTAAGTAGATCGCCAGAGACCCAGTACTTC	CASSLSRSPETQYF
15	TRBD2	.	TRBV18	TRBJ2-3	TGTGCCAGCTCACCCCCGGGACTAGATTCAGATACGCAGTATTTT	CASSPPGLDSDTQYF
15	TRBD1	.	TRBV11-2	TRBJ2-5	TGTGCCAGCAGCTTGGGGACAGGGCTCCAAGAGACCCAGTACTTC	CASSLGTGLQETQYF
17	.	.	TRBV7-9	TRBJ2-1	TGTGCCAGCAGTCAACCTCGGGTGCCAGACGACCGGAATGAGCAGTTCTTC	CASSQPRVPDDRNEQFF
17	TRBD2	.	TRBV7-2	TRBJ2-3	TGTGCCAGCAGCTATCGGACTAGCGGGGGGATATCGGATACGCAGTATTTT	CASSYRTSGGISDTQYF
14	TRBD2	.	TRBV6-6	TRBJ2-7	TGTGCCAGCACTCTCACTAGCGGGCAGTACGAGCAGTACTTC	CASTLTSGQYEQYF
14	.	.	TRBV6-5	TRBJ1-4	TGTGCCAGCAGCTCAAGGGGTGGGATTCAAAAACTGTTTTTT	CASSSRGGIQKLFF
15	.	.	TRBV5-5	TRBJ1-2	TGTGCCAGCAGCCCTGGGGAGGGGCGAATCTATGGCTACACCTTC	CASSPGEGRIYGYTF
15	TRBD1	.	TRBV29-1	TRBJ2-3	TGCAGCGTTGAAGGGGACAGGGGGGCGAACGCTACGCAGTATTTT	CSVEGDRGANATQYF
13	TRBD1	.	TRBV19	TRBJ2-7	TGTGCCAGTAGTATCCAACAGGGGTCCGAGCAGTACTTC	CASSIQQGSEQYF
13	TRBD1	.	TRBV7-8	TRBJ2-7	TGTGCCAGCAGCCTAGGGGGCTTCTACGAGCAGTACTTC	CASSLGGFYEQYF
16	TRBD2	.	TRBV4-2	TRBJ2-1	TGTGCCAGCAGCCAAGGGACTAGCGGATCCTACAATGAGCAGTTCTTC	CASSQGTSGSYNEQFF
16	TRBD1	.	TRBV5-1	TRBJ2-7	TGCGCCAGCAGCTTGGAAGGACAGGGAGCCCCTTACGAGCAGTACTTC	CASSLEGQGAPYEQYF
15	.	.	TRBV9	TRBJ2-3	TGTGCCAGCAGCGTAGGGGGGGTTTTGACAGATACGCAGTATTTT	CASSVGGVLTDTQYF
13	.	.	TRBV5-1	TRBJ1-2	TGCGCCAGCAGCCCGGGGTCCAGTTATGGCTACACCTTC	CASSPGSSYGYTF
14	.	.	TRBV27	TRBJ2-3	TGTGCCAGCATCGAAGGGGCTTGGACAGATACGCAGTATTTT	CASIEGAWTDTQYF
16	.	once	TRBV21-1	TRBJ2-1	TGTGCCAGCAGCAAAACCCGGACAGGGAAGGGCAATGAGCAGTTCTTC	CASSKTRTGKGNEQFF
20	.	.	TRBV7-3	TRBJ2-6	TGTGCCAGCAGCTTAACGCTTAATGACAGCAAAGTTTCTGGGGCCAACGTCCTGACTTTC	CASSLTLNDSKVSGANVLTF
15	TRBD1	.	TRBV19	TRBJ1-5	TGTGCCAGTTCTCCCCCAGGACAGGCCCGGCGGCCCCAGCATTTT	CASSPPGQARRPQHF
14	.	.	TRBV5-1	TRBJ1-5	TGCGCCAGCAGCATCTCAGGGGGCAATCAGCCCCAGCATTTT	CASSISGGNQPQHF
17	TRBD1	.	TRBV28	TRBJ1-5	TGTGCCAGCAGTGTTTTACAGGGGGGAAGGAGCAATCAGCCCCAGCATTTT	CASSVLQGGRSNQPQHF
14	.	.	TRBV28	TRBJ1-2	TGTGCCAGCAGTTTTACAGGGCGGCACTATGGCTACACCTTC	CASSFTGRHYGYTF
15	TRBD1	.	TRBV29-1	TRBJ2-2	TGCAGCGCCTCTTCCGGGACAGGGAACACCGGGGAGCTGTTTTTT	CSASSGTGNTGELFF
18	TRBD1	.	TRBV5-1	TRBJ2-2	TGCGCCAGCAGCTTCTACCGGGACAGGGGGCTTAACACCGGGGAGCTGTTTTTT	CASSFYRDRGLNTGELFF
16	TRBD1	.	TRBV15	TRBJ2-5	TGTGCCACCAGCAGAGATCGGTCGGGACAGGGCTATAAGCAGTACTTC	CATSRDRSGQGYKQYF
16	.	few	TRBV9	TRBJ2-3	TGTGCCAGCAGCGTAGGGCCCGTACCTAGCACAGATACGCAGTATTTT	CASSVGPVPSTDTQYF
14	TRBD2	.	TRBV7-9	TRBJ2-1	TGTGCCAGCAGCCCTAGCGGGGCAACCAATGAGCAGTTCTTC	CASSPSGATNEQFF
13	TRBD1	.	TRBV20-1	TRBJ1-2	TGCAGTGCTAGTTCGACAGGGGACTATGGCTACACCTTC	CSASSTGDYGYTF